Following are 26 T cell receptor beta chains from one sample sequenced in a study of CD4 T cells in relation to SARS-CoV-2 and coronaviruses. Assay: immunoSEQ multiplex PCR; the TCRdb copy retains only in-frame clones and omits some. Here the sample spans tens of thousands of clones, about 91% being singletons. The sequenced sample consisted of naive CD4+ T cells from PBMCs. Subset reported: naive CD4+ T cells isolated by negative enrichment. These receptors came from an adult with COVID-19.

The chain carries TRBV6-5 and TRBJ2-3; D gene uncertain. The V gene's germline CDR1 is MNHEY and CDR2 SVGAGI. The CDR3 contains 13 residues. V lost 5 bases to trimming and J lost 3 bases, with 9 bases between them. CDR3 bases: TGTGCCAGCAGTCGAACCCGGACAGATACGCAGTATTTT. This sequence encodes CASSRTRTDTQYF.

This clone came up a few times. CDR3 residues: CASSHRETNTEAFF. In nucleotides, the CDR3 is TGTGCCAGCAGTCACAGGGAAACTAACACTGAAGCTTTCTTT. V is TRBV6-5 and J is TRBJ1-1; tentatively, D is TRBD1 (6 bases). This CDR3 is 14 amino acids long. V was shortened by 5 bases and J by 2 bases, with 12 bases between the two germline ends. CDR1 and CDR2 from the germline V gene are MNHEY and SVGAGI.

V usage is TRBV6-1 and J usage is TRBJ2-7, with a weak D call TRBD1 (6 bases). V was shortened by 1 base and J by 4 bases, with 14 bases between the two germline ends. Germline lookup yields CDR1 MNHNS and CDR2 SASEGT. This CDR3 comprises 15 residues. This chain's CDR3 is CASSEVWDNLYEQYF. DNA of the CDR3: TGTGCCAGCAGTGAAGTTTGGGACAACCTATACGAGCAGTACTTC.

The chain employs TRBV6-5 and TRBJ2-4, with TRBD1 matching 7 bases. The CDR3 has 14 residues. Per germline, CDR1 MNHEY and CDR2 SVGAGI. V gave up 5 bases and J gave up 5 bases; unmatched junction bases: 6. The CDR3 is CASSRQGHENIQYF. The DNA for the CDR3 is TGTGCCAGCAGTAGACAGGGACACGAAAACATTCAGTACTTC.

V and J are TRBV6-1 and TRBJ1-2; TRBD1 aligns across 7 bases. Losses at the gene ends were 2 bases for V and 7 bases for J; bases not matched to a gene: 7. Germline V gene data show CDR1 as MNHNS and CDR2 as SASEGT. The CDR3 contains 14 residues. CDR3 bases: TGTGCCAGCAGTGAACGAGGGGGCCTCCGTGGCTACACCTTC. Translating it yields CASSERGGLRGYTF.

This chain uses TRBV11-3 with TRBJ2-5, with D perhaps being TRBD1 or TRBD2 (5 bases each). The V gene's germline CDR1 is SGHNT and CDR2 YENEEA. V lost 1 base, J lost 5 bases, and 14 bases lay in between. The CDR3 sequence is 15 residues long. CDR3 nucleotides: TGTGCCAGCAGCTTAGGGGTGGGGACCCGGGAGACCCAGTACTTC. Translated, it gives CASSLGVGTRETQYF. Together with reference TRBV11-3 and TRBJ2-5, the CDR3 gives the full variable domain: EAGVVQSPRYKIIEKKQPVAFWCNPISGHNTLYWYLQNLGQGPELLIRYENEEAVDDSQLPKDRFSAERLKGVDSTLKIQPAELGDSAVYLCASSLGVGTRETQYFGPGTRLLVL.

The chain couples TRBV28 to TRBJ2-1, with 8 bases identical to TRBD2. The CDR3 has 13 residues. The germline V gene encodes CDR1 MDHEN and CDR2 SYDVKM. Trimming removed 10 bases from V and 3 bases from J; junction bases left unmatched: 5. DNA of the CDR3: TGTGCCACCGAGGGACTAGTCTACAATGAGCAGTTCTTC. It encodes CATEGLVYNEQFF.

The V gene is TRBV7-2, the J gene TRBJ2-6; no firm D call. Germline values: CDR1 SGHTA, CDR2 FQGNSA. V was shortened by 1 base and J by 2 bases, with 6 bases between the two germline ends. This CDR3 spans 15 amino acids. For the CDR3, the DNA is TGTGCCAGCAGCTTAGGCCCTCCTGGGGCCAACGTCCTGACTTTC. Translated: CASSLGPPGANVLTF.

The chain has TRBV5-6 and TRBJ2-3; TRBD2 agrees at 7 bases. The CDR3 loop spans 17 amino acids. Germline values: CDR1 SGHDT, CDR2 YYEEEE. J was trimmed by 3 bases and V by 2 bases; bases with no gene match: 12. CDR3 in DNA: TGTGCCAGCAGCTTACTAAGACTAGCCGGTACAACAGATACGCAGTATTTT. It translates to CASSLLRLAGTTDTQYF.

The chain has TRBV9 and TRBJ2-5; the D is unclear. The CDR3 covers 14 residues. The germline V gene encodes CDR1 SGDLS and CDR2 YYNGEE. Between the trimmed V and J ends, which lost 0 bases and 1 base, there was a span of 7 bases. CDR3 DNA sequence: TGTGCCAGCAGCGTAGATAGGCTCCAAGAGACCCAGTACTTC. Its protein is CASSVDRLQETQYF.

Remarks on this clone: This specimen includes other DNA sequences encoding the same CDR3. CDR3 nucleotide sequence: TGCGCCAGCAGCTTGGGGCCTCGGGGGGGAGAGACCCAGTACTTC. It yields the protein CASSLGPRGGETQYF. J is TRBJ2-5 and V is TRBV5-1, with 8 bases fitting TRBD2. Germline V gene sequence: CDR1 SGHRS, CDR2 YFSETQ. V was pared by 0 bases and J by 4 bases, with 5 bases of the junction left unmatched. The length of the CDR3 is 15 residues.

The chain uses TRBV6-6 and TRBJ2-5; D call uncertain. The CDR3 length is 15 residues. The V end lost 6 bases, the J end lost 2 bases, and 16 bases lay between the germline ends. Per the germline V gene, CDR1 is MNHNY and CDR2 is SVGAGI (reference sequence). The CDR3 is CASRYDPASQETQYF. In DNA, the CDR3 is TGTGCCAGCAGATACGATCCCGCGTCTCAAGAGACCCAGTACTTC.

This chain links TRBV2 with TRBJ1-6; D uncertain. Germline V CDR1 and CDR2: SNHLY, FYNNEI. CDR3 size: 13 residues. V lost 5 bases and J 8 bases, leaving 10 bases between the germline ends. In DNA form, the CDR3 reads TGTGCCAGCAGTTCCCATCAATATTCACCCCTCCACTTT. Encoded protein: CASSSHQYSPLHF.

This clone was seen once. J is TRBJ2-3 and V is TRBV28; TRBD2 aligns across 7 bases. The CDR3 covers 16 residues. With V trimmed by 4 bases and J by 0 bases, 7 bases remained unmatched. The germline V gene encodes CDR1 MDHEN and CDR2 SYDVKM. CDR3 region: CASSSTSPLSTDTQYF. The CDR3 region has the DNA TGTGCCAGCAGTTCGACTAGCCCGCTTAGCACAGATACGCAGTATTTT.

This clone was observed once. This chain connects TRBV3-1 (or the pseudogene TRBV3-2) to TRBJ2-7; 8 nucleotides align to TRBD2. With 0 bases clipped from V and 3 bases from J, the junction kept 4 bases outside the gene matches. The CDR3 is made up of 15 amino acids. Germline values: CDR1 LGHDT, CDR2 YNNKEL (reference sequence). The CDR3 protein is CASSQDREGLYEQYF. The CDR3, as DNA: TGTGCCAGCAGCCAAGACCGGGAGGGCCTCTACGAGCAGTACTTC.

This chain links TRBV28 with TRBJ1-3, with 8 positions matching TRBD1. Germline V gene lookup returns CDR1 MDHEN and CDR2 SYDVKM. The V segment lost 8 bases and the J segment 5 bases; nucleotides outside the gene matches: 11. The CDR3 has 15 residues. In DNA form, the CDR3 reads TGTGCCAGCTCCGGCCCCGGGACAGGCAGAAACACCATATATTTT. Translating gives CASSGPGTGRNTIYF.

The chain carries TRBV14 and TRBJ2-3, with D possibly TRBD2 on 5 matching bases. Germline V CDR1 and CDR2: SGHDN, FVKESK. V dropped 0 bases and J dropped 3 bases, with 19 bases sitting between them. This CDR3 contains 18 residues. The CDR3 coding sequence is TGTGCCAGCAGCCAAGAGGGCGGGTCCCCGTTTTATACAGATACGCAGTATTTT. It translates to CASSQEGGSPFYTDTQYF.

The genes are TRBV12-5 and TRBJ1-1; no definite D call. The CDR3 is 14 residues long. Germline V gives CDR1 LGHNT, CDR2 FRNRAP. The V end lost 7 bases, the J end lost 1 base, and 13 bases lay between the germline ends. The CDR3 coding sequence is TGTGCTAGTGCAACCGGGGTAGGGAACACTGAAGCTTTCTTT. Protein product: CASATGVGNTEAFF.

This clone was counted only a few times. The chain is built from TRBV2 and TRBJ1-5, with 7 bases fitting TRBD1. Trimming cost V 0 bases and J 2 bases; bases outside gene matches: 7. The CDR3 is made up of 17 amino acids. Looked up from germline, CDR1 is SNHLY and CDR2 is FYNNEI. The CDR3 DNA sequence: TGTGCCAGCAGTGAAGCAGGAAGGGGGCGAGGCAATCAGCCCCAGCATTTT. Its translation: CASSEAGRGRGNQPQHF.

The chain employs TRBV2 and TRBJ1-2, with unresolved D. From germline, CDR1 is SNHLY and CDR2 FYNNEI. This CDR3 is built from 13 residues. V lost 3 bases and J 3 bases, leaving 8 bases between the germline ends. The CDR3 loop reads CASSEMVDYGYTF. In DNA, the CDR3 is TGTGCCAGCAGTGAGATGGTTGACTATGGCTACACCTTC.

CDR3: CASSFPGTLTDTQYF. The CDR3 bases are TGTGCCAGCAGTTTCCCAGGGACACTCACAGATACGCAGTATTTT. This chain connects TRBV28 to TRBJ2-3; maybe TRBD1 (6 bases). Germline CDR1 reads MDHEN; CDR2 reads SYDVKM. The length of the CDR3 is 15 residues. V dropped 3 bases and J dropped 2 bases, with 12 bases sitting between them.

V and J are TRBV28 and TRBJ2-6; D remains unclear. The CDR3 loop spans 18 amino acids. Germline CDR1 is MDHEN and CDR2 is SYDVKM. V was cut by 4 bases and J by 1 base, with 17 bases left in between. CDR3 protein: CASSSYEGWGSGANVLTF. The CDR3, as DNA: TGTGCCAGCAGTTCATACGAAGGTTGGGGTTCTGGGGCCAACGTCCTGACTTTC.

This clone was counted only a few times. The rearrangement uses TRBV9 and TRBJ1-2, with TRBD1 matching 9 bases. This CDR3 comprises 15 residues. Trimming at V came to 3 bases and at J to 4 bases, leaving 7 bases not matched to a gene. Germline CDR1 SGDLS, CDR2 YYNGEE. The CDR3 here is CASSARGQGGYGYTF. The CDR3 nucleotides read TGTGCCAGCAGCGCCAGGGGACAGGGCGGCTATGGCTACACCTTC.

This chain links TRBV28 with TRBJ1-5; TRBD1 matches at 9 bases. V lost 6 bases and J lost 4; bases outside the gene matches: 7. The germline V gene has CDR1 MDHEN and CDR2 SYDVKM. The CDR3 sequence is 15 residues long. CDR3 sequence (DNA): TGTGCCAGCAGCCACAGGGGGCGAAGTAATCAGCCCCAGCATTTT. This encodes CASSHRGRSNQPQHF.

This clone was recorded only once. This chain joins TRBV14 and TRBJ2-1; 7 bases are shared with TRBD2. This CDR3 has 19 residues. Germline trimming cut 0 bases from V and 7 bases from J; bases unmatched to any gene: 18. Germline V CDR1 and CDR2: SGHDN, FVKESK. The CDR3 loop reads CASSQDTRRGRASRNEQFF. Written as DNA, the CDR3 is TGTGCCAGCAGCCAAGATACGCGGAGAGGGAGGGCCAGTAGGAATGAGCAGTTCTTC.

The chain employs TRBV5-4 and TRBJ2-3, with a possible D match to TRBD2 (6 bases). The CDR3 contains 16 residues. Germline V gene lookup returns CDR1 SGHNT and CDR2 YYREEE (reference sequence). Trimming stripped 0 bases from V and 5 bases from J, with 16 bases between. This CDR3 is CASSLGGGGARDTQYF. For the CDR3, the DNA is TGTGCCAGCAGCTTGGGTGGAGGAGGGGCACGAGATACGCAGTATTTT.